Given below is one T cell receptor beta chain in context. No antigen is known for it. The V gene lost 5 bases and the J gene lost 0 bases, with 14 bases spanning the gap. Germline CDR1 reads SGHTA; CDR2 reads FQGNSA. The CDR3 contains 15 residues. The sample belongs to a study of cytomegalovirus exposure and HLA in healthy donors. The PCR contained 60 Vbeta and 13 Jbeta primers. The table came from immunoSEQ multiplex PCR; TCRdb's copy has only in-frame clones and leaves some out. This sample carries some 150,000 clones, 70% to 80% of them seen once, and the ten largest clones take about 3.5%. General study points: Later analysis identified several of the most significant clusters that appeared linked to common viral pathogens. TCR beta V- and J-gene trimming, according to a later analysis, was linked to a missense DCLRE1C variant.

The CMV serostatus of this donor went unrecorded. The chain recombines TRBV7-2 with TRBJ2-7, with D possibly being TRBD1 (6 bases). Specimen: PBMCs. The receptor's source is a human donor in good health. The CDR3 spells CASSRQVDPSYEQYF. CDR3 bases: TGTGCCAGCAGCCGACAGGTAGATCCCTCCTACGAGCAGTACTTC. The variable domain in full, with the rest retrieved from reference TRBV7-2 and TRBJ2-7, is GAGVSQSPSNKVTEKGKDVELRCDPISGHTALYWYRQSLGQGLEFLIYFQGNSAPDKSGLPSDRFSAERTGGSVSTLTIQRTQQEDSAVYLCASSRQVDPSYEQYFGPGTRLTVT.